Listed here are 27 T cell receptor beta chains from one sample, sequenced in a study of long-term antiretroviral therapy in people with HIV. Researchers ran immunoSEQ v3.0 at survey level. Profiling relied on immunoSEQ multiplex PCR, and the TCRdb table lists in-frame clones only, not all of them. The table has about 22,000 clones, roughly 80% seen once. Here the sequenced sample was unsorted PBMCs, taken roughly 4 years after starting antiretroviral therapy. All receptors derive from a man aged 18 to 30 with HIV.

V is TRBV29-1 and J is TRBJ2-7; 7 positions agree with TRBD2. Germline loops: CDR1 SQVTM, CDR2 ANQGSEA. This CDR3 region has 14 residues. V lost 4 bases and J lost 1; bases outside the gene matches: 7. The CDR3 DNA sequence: TGCAGCGTTGTAGGGCGGGGGAGATCCTACGAGCAGTACGTC. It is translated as CSVVGRGRSYEQYV.

The CDR3 loop is CASSPYGGNEAFF. DNA of the CDR3: TGTGCCAGCAGCCCCTATGGGGGGAATGAAGCTTTCTTT. The J gene is TRBJ1-1, the V gene TRBV7-3; possible D gene TRBD1, 5 bases. The germline V gene has CDR1 SGHTA and CDR2 FQGTGA. V lost 5 bases, J lost 7 bases, and 14 bases lay in between. The CDR3 loop spans 13 amino acids.

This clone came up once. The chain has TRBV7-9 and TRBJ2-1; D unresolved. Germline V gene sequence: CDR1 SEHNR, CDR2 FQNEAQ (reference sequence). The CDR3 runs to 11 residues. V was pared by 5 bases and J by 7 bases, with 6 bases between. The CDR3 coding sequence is TGTGCCAGCAGCATTTTGAATGAGCAGTTCTTC. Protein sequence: CASSILNEQFF.

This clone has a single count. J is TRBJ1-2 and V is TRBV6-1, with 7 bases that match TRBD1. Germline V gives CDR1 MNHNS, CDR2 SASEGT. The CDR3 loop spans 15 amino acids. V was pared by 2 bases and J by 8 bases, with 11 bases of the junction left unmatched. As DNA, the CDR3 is TGTGCCAGCAGTGAAAGGGACAGCTCACTTTGGGGCTACACCTTC. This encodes CASSERDSSLWGYTF.

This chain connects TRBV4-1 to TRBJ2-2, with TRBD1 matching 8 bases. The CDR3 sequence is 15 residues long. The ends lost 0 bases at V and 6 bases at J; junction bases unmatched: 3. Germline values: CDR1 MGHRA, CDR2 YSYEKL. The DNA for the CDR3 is TGCGCCAGCAGCCAAGAGGACAGGGATTCCGGGGAGCTGTTTTTT. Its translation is CASSQEDRDSGELFF.

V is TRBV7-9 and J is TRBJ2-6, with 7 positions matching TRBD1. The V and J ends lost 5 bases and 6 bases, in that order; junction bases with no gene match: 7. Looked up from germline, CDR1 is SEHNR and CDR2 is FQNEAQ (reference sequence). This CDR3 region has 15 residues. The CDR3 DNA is TGTGCCAGCAGCCTAAGACAGGGCGAGGCCAACGTCCTGACTTTC. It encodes CASSLRQGEANVLTF.

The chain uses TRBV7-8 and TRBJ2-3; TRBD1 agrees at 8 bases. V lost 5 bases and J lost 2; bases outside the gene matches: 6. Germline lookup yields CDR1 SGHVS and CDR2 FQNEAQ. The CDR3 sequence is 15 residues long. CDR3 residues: CASSPNRGATDTQYF. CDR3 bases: TGTGCCAGCAGCCCAAACAGGGGGGCCACAGATACGCAGTATTTT. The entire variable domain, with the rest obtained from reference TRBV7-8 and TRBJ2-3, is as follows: GAGVSQSPRYKVAKRGQDVALRCDPISGHVSLFWYQQALGQGPEFLTYFQNEAQLDKSGLPSDRFFAERPEGSVSTLKIQRTQQEDSAVYLCASSPNRGATDTQYFGPGTRLTVL.

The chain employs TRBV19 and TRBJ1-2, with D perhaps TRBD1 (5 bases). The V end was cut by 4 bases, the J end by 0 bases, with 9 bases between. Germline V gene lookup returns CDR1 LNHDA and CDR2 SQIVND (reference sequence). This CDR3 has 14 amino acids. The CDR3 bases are TGTGCCAGTAGTACAGGGCCCGCTAACTATGGCTACACCTTC. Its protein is CASSTGPANYGYTF.

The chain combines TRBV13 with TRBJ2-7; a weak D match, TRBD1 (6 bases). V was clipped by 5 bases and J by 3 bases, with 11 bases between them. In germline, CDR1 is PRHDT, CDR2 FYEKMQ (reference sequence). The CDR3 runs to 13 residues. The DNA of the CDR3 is TGTGCCAGCAGCCTTGACAGGCGCTACGAGCAGTACTTC. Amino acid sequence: CASSLDRRYEQYF.

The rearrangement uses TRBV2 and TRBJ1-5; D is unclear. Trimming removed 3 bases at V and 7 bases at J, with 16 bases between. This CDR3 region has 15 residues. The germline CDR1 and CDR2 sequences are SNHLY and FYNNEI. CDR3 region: CASSELSSGNQPQHF. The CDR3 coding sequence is TGTGCCAGCAGTGAGTTGTCGTCGGGGAACCAGCCCCAGCATTTT.

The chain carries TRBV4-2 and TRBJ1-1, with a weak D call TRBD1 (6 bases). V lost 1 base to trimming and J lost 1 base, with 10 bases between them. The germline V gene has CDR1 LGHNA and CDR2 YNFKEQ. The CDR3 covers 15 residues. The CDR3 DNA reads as TGTGCCAGCAGCCAAGGGGAGGGGGGGAACACTGAAGCTTTCTTT. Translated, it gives CASSQGEGGNTEAFF.

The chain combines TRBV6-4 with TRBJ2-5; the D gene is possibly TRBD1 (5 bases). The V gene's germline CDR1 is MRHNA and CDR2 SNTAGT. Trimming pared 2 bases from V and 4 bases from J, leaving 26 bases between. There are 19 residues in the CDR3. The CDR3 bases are TGTGCCAGCAGTGACGGGAACAGAGCCTTCTTCAGGGCCGGAGAGACCCAGTACTTC. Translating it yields CASSDGNRAFFRAGETQYF.

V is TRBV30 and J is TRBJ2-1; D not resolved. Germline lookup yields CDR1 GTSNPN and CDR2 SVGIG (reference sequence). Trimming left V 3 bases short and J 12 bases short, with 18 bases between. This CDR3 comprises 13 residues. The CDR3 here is CAWSPKGGYGQFF. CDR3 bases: TGTGCCTGGAGCCCTAAGGGCGGTTACGGGCAGTTCTTC.

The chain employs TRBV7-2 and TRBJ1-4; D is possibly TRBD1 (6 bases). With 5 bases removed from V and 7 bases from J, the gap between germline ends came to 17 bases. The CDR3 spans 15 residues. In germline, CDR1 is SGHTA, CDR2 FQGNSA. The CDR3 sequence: CASSLRGGYSEKLFF. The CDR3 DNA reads TGTGCCAGCAGCCTGAGGGGGGGATATAGTGAAAAACTGTTTTTT.

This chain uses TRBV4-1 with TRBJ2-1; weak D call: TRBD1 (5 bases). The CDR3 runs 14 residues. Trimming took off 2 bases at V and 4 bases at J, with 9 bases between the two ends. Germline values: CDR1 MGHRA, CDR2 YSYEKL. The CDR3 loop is CASSQSQGYNEQFF. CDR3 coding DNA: TGCGCCAGCAGCCAATCTCAGGGTTACAATGAGCAGTTCTTC.

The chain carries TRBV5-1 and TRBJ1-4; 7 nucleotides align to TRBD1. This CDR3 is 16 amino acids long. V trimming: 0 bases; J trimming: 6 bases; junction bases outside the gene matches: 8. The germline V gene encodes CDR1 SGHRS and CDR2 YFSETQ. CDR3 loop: CASSLGTGGVDEKLFF. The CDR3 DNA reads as TGCGCCAGCAGCTTGGGGACAGGTGGTGTCGATGAAAAACTGTTTTTT.

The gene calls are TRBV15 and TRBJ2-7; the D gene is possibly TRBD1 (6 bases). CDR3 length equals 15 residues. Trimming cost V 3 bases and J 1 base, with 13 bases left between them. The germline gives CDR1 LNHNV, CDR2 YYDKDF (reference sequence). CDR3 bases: TGTGCCACCAGCAGGGGGACAACATCGTCCTACGAGCAGTACGTC. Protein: CATSRGTTSSYEQYV.

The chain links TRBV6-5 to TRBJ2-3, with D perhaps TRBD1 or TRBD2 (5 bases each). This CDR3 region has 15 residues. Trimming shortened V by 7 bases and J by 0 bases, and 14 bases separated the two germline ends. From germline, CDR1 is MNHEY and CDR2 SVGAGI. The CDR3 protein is CASTVGDTSTDTQYF. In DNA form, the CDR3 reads TGTGCCAGCACGGTGGGGGATACTAGCACAGATACGCAGTATTTT.

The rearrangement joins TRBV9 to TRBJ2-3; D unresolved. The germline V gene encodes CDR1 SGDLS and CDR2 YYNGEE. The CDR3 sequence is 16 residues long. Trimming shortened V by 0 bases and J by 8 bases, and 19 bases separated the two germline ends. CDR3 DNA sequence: TGTGCCAGCAGCGTAGAATCCGCCTTCGGTTTAGGTACGCAGTATTTT. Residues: CASSVESAFGLGTQYF.

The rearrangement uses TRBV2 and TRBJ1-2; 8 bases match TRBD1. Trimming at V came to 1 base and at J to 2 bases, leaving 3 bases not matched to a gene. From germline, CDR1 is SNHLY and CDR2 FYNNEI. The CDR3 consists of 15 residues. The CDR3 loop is CASSEGQGANYGYTF. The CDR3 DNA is TGTGCCAGCAGTGAAGGTCAGGGGGCCAACTATGGCTACACCTTC.

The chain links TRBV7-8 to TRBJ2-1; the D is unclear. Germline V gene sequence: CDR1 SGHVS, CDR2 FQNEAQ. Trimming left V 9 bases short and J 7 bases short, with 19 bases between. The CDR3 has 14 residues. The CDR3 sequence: CASHPGPGVNEQFF. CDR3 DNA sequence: TGTGCCAGTCACCCAGGTCCTGGAGTGAATGAGCAGTTCTTC.

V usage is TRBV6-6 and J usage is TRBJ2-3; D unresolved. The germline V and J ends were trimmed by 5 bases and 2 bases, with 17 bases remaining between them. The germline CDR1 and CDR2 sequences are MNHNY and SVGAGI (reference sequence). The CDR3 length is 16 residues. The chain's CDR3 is CASSLWETRNTDTQYF. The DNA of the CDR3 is TGTGCCAGCAGTCTTTGGGAAACCAGGAACACAGATACGCAGTATTTT.

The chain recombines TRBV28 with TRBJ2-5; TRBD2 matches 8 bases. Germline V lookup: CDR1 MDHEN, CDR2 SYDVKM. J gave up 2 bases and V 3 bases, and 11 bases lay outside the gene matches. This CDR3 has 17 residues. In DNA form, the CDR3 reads TGTGCCAGCAGTTTTCTCCCCGCTAGCGGGCCTCAAGAGACCCAGTACTTC. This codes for CASSFLPASGPQETQYF.

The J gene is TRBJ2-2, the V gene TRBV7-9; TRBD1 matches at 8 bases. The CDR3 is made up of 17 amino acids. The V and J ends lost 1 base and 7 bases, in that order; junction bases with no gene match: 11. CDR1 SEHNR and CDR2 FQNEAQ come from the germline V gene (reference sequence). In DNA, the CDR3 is TGTGCCAGCAGCTTAGGCTCTCGGGACAGGTACCTCGGGGAGCTGTTTTTT. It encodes CASSLGSRDRYLGELFF.

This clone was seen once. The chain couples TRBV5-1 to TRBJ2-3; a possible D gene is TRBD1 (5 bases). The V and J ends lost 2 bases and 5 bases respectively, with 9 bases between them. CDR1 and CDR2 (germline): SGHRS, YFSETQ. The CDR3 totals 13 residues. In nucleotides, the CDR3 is TGCGCCAGCAGCTTCCCACAGGAAGATACGCAGTATTTT. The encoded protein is CASSFPQEDTQYF.

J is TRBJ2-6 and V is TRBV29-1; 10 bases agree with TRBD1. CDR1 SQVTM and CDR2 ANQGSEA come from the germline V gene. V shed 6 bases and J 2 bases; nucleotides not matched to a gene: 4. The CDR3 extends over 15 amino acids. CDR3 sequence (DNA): TGCAGCGTCGGGACAGGGGAAGCTGGGGCCAACGTCCTGACTTTC. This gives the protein CSVGTGEAGANVLTF.

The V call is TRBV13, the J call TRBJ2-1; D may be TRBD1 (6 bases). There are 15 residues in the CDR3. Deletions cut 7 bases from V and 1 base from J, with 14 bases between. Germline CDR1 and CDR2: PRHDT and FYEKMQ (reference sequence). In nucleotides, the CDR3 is TGTGCCAGCACCTTGAGGGGGTATTCCTACAATGAGCAGTTCTTC. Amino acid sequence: CASTLRGYSYNEQFF.